This TCR beta chain was recorded in a study of OX40 agonist ivuxolimab in advanced cancers. Study conclusions and caveats: The authors did not determine the antigen specificity of the expanded peripheral T cells. Expanded clones were, on average, more numerous in CD8+ T cells than in CD4+.

The germline V and J ends were trimmed by 4 bases and 4 bases, with 16 bases remaining between them. Germline V gene data show CDR1 as PRHDT and CDR2 as FYEKMQ (reference sequence). The CDR3 runs to 15 residues. TCRdb's table, derived via immunoSEQ multiplex PCR, lists solely in-frame clones and lacks some. The data show under 20,000 clones, 80% to 90% seen once. Comments on this clone: Its antigen is still unknown.

Patients with a history of autoimmune disease or on systemic immunosuppression were excluded. Sequenced here: CD4+ or CD8+ T cells sorted from blood, sampled in a trial of the OX40 agonist ivuxolimab. The sequence derives from an adult with an advanced solid tumor such as melanoma, head and neck, liver or kidney cancer. The chain has TRBV13 and TRBJ2-5, with unresolved D. CDR3 in DNA: TGTGCCAGCAGCTCCCACGGTGGCCTTGGAGAGACCCAGTACTTC. Its translation is CASSSHGGLGETQYF.